This TCR beta chain derives from a study of blood T cell repertoires in COVID-19. Profiling relied on immunoSEQ multiplex PCR, and the TCRdb table lists in-frame clones only, not all of them. The table shows some 250,000 clones, with roughly 79% occurring only once. V lost 2 bases and J lost 2, with 18 bases in between. This CDR3 spans 17 amino acids. Germline loops: CDR1 SGHNT, CDR2 YYREEE (reference sequence). The receptor comes from a woman older than 75 with COVID-19, enrolled during active disease. Material for sequencing was peripheral blood. V usage is TRBV5-4 and J usage is TRBJ2-3; the D is unclear. The CDR3 bases are TGTGCCAGCAGCTTCTACTATGACCGGTCATCCACAGATACGCAGTATTTT. It encodes CASSFYYDRSSTDTQYF.